This T cell receptor (beta chain) was recovered during a study of shared clonotypes between healthy human individuals. Looked up from germline, CDR1 is MGHRA and CDR2 is YSYEKL. This CDR3 region has 14 residues. V was shortened by 3 bases and J by 6 bases, with 12 bases between the two germline ends. Assay: immunoSEQ multiplex PCR; the TCRdb copy retains only in-frame clones and omits some. The sample has about 820,000 clones, approximately 92% seen once. CD45RO-negative cells were positively selected for CCR7, leaving out terminally differentiated effector memory CD45RA+ cells. This receptor was taken from a young man in good health. The genes are TRBV4-1 and TRBJ2-1; possibly TRBD1 or TRBD2 for D (5 bases each). Sequencing was performed on naive CD8+ T cells sorted from blood. This CDR3 reads CASSQLGTTNEQFF. The DNA of the CDR3 is TGCGCCAGCAGCCAGCTAGGGACCACCAATGAGCAGTTCTTC.